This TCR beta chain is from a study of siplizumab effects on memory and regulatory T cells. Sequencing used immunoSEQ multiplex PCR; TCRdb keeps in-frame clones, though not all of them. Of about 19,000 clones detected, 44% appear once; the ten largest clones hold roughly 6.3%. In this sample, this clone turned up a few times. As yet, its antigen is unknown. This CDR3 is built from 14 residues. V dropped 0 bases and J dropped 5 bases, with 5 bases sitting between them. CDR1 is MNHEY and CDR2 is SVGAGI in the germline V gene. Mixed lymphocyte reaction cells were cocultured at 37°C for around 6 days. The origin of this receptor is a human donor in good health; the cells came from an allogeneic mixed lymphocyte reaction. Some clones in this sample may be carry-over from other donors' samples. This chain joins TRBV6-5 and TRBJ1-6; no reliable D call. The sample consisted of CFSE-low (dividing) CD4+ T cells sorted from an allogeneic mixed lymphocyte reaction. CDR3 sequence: CASSYSVDNSPLHF. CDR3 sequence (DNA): TGTGCCAGCAGTTACTCGGTCGATAATTCACCCCTCCACTTT.